The clone carrying this T cell receptor (beta chain) has ten or more counts. Its antigen remains unknown. Germline loops: CDR1 SGHAT, CDR2 FQNNGV. Unmatched junction bases numbered 5, after V lost 4 bases and J lost 4 bases. This CDR3 is built from 16 residues. The data belong to a study of T-cell memory formation after mild COVID-19. TCRdb independently ran MiXCR on the 5' RACE reads; one entry per CDR3 protein. The data show around 53,000 distinct CDR3 sequences, 10% to 15% seen once. General study findings and limits: Later expanders leaned CD4+, whereas day 15 to 85 contracting clones were balanced CD4/CD8. Chiefly within CM and EM were the contracting CD4+ clones; CD8+ ones were within EMRA.

Sequencing was done on a sample of PBMCs or a T cell subset sorted from them (not recorded which). The source is a man in his late teens or twenties who had mild COVID-19 (a few samples of this study predate the infection). Cell type and time point are not known. The V call is TRBV11-2, the J call TRBJ2-6; TRBD1 matches 9 bases. Here the CDR3 DNA reads TGTGCCAGCAGCTCCGGGACAGGGAAAGGGGCCAACGTCCTGACTTTC. Translation: CASSSGTGKGANVLTF.